Shown below are 9 T cell receptor beta chains from a single sample sequenced in a study of T-cell reconstitution after alpha-beta-depleted transplantation in children. A TCRbeta library incorporating unique molecular identifiers was prepared. TCRdb itself ran the PCR reads through MiXCR, one entry per CDR3 protein. Of about 870,000 distinct CDR3 sequences listed, approximately 15% are singletons. The sample here was PBMCs, mostly from graft donor cells, taken 360 days after TCRalphabeta/CD19-depleted stem cell transplant. Source of these receptors: a male patient younger than 18 who had a stem cell transplant for acute lymphoblastic leukemia, so the T cells may come from the graft donor.

The J gene is TRBJ2-7, the V gene TRBV11-2; D is possibly TRBD1 or TRBD2 (5 bases each). Per the germline V gene, CDR1 is SGHAT and CDR2 is FQNNGV. CDR3 length: 14 residues. V was cut by 7 bases and J by 2 bases, with 15 bases left in between. DNA for the CDR3: TGTGCCAGCACCGAAACTAGGGGCACCTACGAGCAGTACTTC. Amino acid sequence: CASTETRGTYEQYF.

This chain uses TRBV7-9 with TRBJ2-3; 8 positions agree with TRBD2. The CDR3 runs 14 residues. Per germline, CDR1 SEHNR and CDR2 FQNEAQ (reference sequence). V gave up 3 bases and J gave up 7 bases; unmatched junction bases: 6. The DNA of the CDR3 is TGTGCCAGCAGCTTGGCCGGGACTAGTAATACGCAGTATTTT. Translating gives CASSLAGTSNTQYF.

This clonotype was observed a few times. The CDR3 is CASSWRAPLLANTGELFF. The CDR3 DNA is TGTGCCAGCAGTTGGAGGGCCCCCCTTCTTGCGAACACCGGGGAGCTGTTTTTT. V gene TRBV27 combines with J gene TRBJ2-2; D is possibly TRBD2 (6 bases). Germline V gives CDR1 MNHEY, CDR2 SMNVEV (reference sequence). Trimming took 4 bases from V and 0 from J, leaving 18 bases between them. The CDR3 is made up of 18 amino acids.

This clonotype occurred a few times. V is TRBV25-1 and J is TRBJ2-1, with D possibly being TRBD2 (6 bases). V shed 1 base and J shed 2 bases, with 12 bases lying between them. The CDR3 is 16 residues long. The V gene's germline CDR1 is MGHDK and CDR2 SYGVNS. The CDR3 loop is CASSEFRDSPYNEQFF. The CDR3 DNA is TGTGCCAGCAGTGAATTCCGGGACTCACCCTACAATGAGCAGTTCTTC.

This clonotype occurred many times. The rearrangement links TRBV12-3 or TRBV12-4 to TRBJ2-7; 7 nucleotides line up with TRBD1. This CDR3 is built from 14 residues. V shed 6 bases, J shed 1 base, and the junction held 6 bases outside the gene matches. CDR3 DNA: TGTGCCAGCAGCGGGACAGTGGTTTCCTACGAGCAGTACTTC. It codes for CASSGTVVSYEQYF.

There are a few counts of this clonotype. This chain connects TRBV4-1 to TRBJ2-5, with a weak D call TRBD2 (7 bases). The ends were cut back, 1 base at V and 5 bases at J, with 14 bases in the middle. Per the germline V gene, CDR1 is MGHRA and CDR2 is YSYEKL. The CDR3 runs 15 residues. CDR3 sequence (DNA): TGCGCCAGCAGCCAAGTGGGGGGGCGCCCCGAGACCCAGTACTTC. It is translated as CASSQVGGRPETQYF.

This clonotype has a handful of counts. The chain uses TRBV11-2 and TRBJ2-3, with 8 positions matching TRBD1. The length of the CDR3 is 16 residues. From germline, CDR1 is SGHAT and CDR2 FQNNGV. V shed 3 bases and J 0 bases; nucleotides not matched to a gene: 5. CDR3 nucleotides: TGTGCCAGCAGCTTGATACAGGGGGGCAGCACAGATACGCAGTATTTT. Translating gives CASSLIQGGSTDTQYF.

This chain connects TRBV29-1 to TRBJ2-7, with D unclear. The CDR3 spans 13 residues. Germline values: CDR1 SQVTM, CDR2 ANQGSEA. The V end was cut by 4 bases, the J end by 0 bases, with 10 bases between. The CDR3 coding sequence is TGCAGCGTTGTAGCCGTTAGCTCCTACGAGCAGTACTTC. It translates to CSVVAVSSYEQYF.

At least ten counts were recorded for this clonotype. This chain uses TRBV5-1 with TRBJ1-6; possibly TRBD1 for D (5 bases). The V and J ends lost 4 bases and 8 bases respectively, with 16 bases between them. Germline-derived CDR1 and CDR2 are SGHRS and YFSETQ. The CDR3 loop spans 15 amino acids. In DNA, the CDR3 is TGCGCCAGCAGCCCCCAGACAGACTCCTATTCACCCCTCCACTTT. The encoded protein is CASSPQTDSYSPLHF.